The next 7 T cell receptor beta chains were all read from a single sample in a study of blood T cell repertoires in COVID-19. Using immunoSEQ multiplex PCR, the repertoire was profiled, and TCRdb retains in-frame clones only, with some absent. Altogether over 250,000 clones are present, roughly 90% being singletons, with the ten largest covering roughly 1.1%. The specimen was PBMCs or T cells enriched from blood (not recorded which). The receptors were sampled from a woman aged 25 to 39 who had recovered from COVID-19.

The CDR3 loop reads CATIKGVSTEAFF. In nucleotides, the CDR3 is TGTGCCACCATCAAGGGGGTTAGCACTGAAGCTTTCTTT. The chain has TRBV28 and TRBJ1-1, with D possibly being TRBD1 (6 bases). Trimming removed 10 bases at V and 4 bases at J, with 16 bases between. The CDR3 covers 13 residues. Germline V CDR1 and CDR2: MDHEN, SYDVKM.

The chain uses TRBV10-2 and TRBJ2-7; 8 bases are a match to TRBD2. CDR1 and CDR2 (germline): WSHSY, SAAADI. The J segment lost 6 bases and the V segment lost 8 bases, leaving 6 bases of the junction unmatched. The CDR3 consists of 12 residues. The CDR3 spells CASEGLASEQYF. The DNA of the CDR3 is TGCGCCAGCGAAGGACTAGCCTCCGAGCAGTACTTC.

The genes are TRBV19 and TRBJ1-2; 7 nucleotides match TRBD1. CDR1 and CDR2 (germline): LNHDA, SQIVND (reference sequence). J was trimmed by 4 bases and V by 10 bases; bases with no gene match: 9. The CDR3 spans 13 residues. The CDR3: CATRQGITYGYTF. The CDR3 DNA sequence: TGTGCCACTCGACAGGGAATAACCTATGGCTACACCTTC. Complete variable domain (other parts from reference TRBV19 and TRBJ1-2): DGGITQSPKYLFRKEGQNVTLSCEQNLNHDAMYWYRQDPGQGLRLIYYSQIVNDFQKGDIAEGYSVSREKKESFPLTVTSAQKNPTAFYLCATRQGITYGYTFGSGTRLTVV.

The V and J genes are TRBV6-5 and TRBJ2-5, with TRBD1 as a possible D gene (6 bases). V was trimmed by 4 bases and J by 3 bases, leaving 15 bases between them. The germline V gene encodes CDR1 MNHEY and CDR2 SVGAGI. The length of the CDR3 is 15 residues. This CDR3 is CASSLKGHSEETQYF. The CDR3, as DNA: TGTGCCAGCAGTTTGAAGGGACACTCCGAAGAGACCCAGTACTTC.

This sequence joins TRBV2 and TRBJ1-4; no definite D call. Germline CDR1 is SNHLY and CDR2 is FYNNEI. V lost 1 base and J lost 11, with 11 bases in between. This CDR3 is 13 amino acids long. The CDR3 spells CASSEEHHGKLFF. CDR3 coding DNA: TGTGCCAGCAGTGAAGAACATCACGGGAAACTGTTTTTT.

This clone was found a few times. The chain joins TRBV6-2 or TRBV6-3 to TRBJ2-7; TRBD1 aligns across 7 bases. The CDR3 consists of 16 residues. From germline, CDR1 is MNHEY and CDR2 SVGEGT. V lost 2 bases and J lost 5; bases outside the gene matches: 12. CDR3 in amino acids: CASSYDRASTPHEQYF. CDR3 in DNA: TGTGCCAGCAGTTACGACAGGGCATCAACTCCCCACGAGCAGTACTTC.

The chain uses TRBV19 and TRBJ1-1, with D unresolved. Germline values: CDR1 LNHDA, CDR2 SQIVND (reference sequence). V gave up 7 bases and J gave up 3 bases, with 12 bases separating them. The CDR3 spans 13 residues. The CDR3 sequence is CASTVSLYTEAFF. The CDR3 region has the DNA TGTGCCAGTACTGTATCTCTCTACACTGAAGCTTTCTTT.